The 18 T cell receptor beta chains below come from one sample, sequenced in a study of long-term antiretroviral therapy in people with HIV. Sequencing relied on immunoSEQ assay v3.0, run at survey level. Only in-frame clones appear in the TCRdb table, and some are missing; sequencing was by immunoSEQ multiplex PCR. The data hold roughly 26,000 clones, with 90% to 95% observed a single time. Sample: unsorted PBMCs, taken roughly 5 years after starting antiretroviral therapy. The receptors derive from a woman between 45 and 60 years old with HIV.

The rearrangement joins TRBV25-1 to TRBJ1-4, with D perhaps TRBD1 (5 bases). The CDR3 contains 11 residues. From germline, CDR1 is MGHDK and CDR2 SYGVNS. Trimming stripped 7 bases from V and 10 bases from J, with 10 bases between. CDR3 amino acids: CASTQGRKLFF. CDR3 nucleotides: TGTGCCAGCACGCAGGGCCGAAAACTGTTTTTT.

This chain joins TRBV4-1 and TRBJ2-2; TRBD2 matches 8 bases. Germline V gene data show CDR1 as MGHRA and CDR2 as YSYEKL. The CDR3 totals 16 residues. Trimming removed 5 bases from V and 1 base from J; junction bases left unmatched: 6. CDR3 DNA sequence: TGCGCCAGCAGCGTCGGGGGGGTGGAGAACACCGGGGAGCTGTTTTTT. Translation gives CASSVGGVENTGELFF.

The chain recombines TRBV6-5 with TRBJ2-1; tentative D call: TRBD2 (5 bases). Germline CDR1 reads MNHEY; CDR2 reads SVGAGI. Trimming stripped 0 bases from V and 9 bases from J, with 12 bases between. CDR3 size: 14 residues. CDR3 loop: CASSYSGGSGEQFF. The DNA for the CDR3 is TGTGCCAGCAGTTACTCGGGCGGGTCGGGTGAGCAGTTCTTC.

This rearrangement joins TRBV7-8 to TRBJ2-1, with D hard to call. CDR1 is SGHVS, CDR2 FQNEAQ, per germline. Trimming took 7 bases from V and 9 from J, leaving 16 bases between them. This CDR3 has 13 residues. The CDR3 sequence: CASTQPGTLEQFF. For the CDR3, the DNA is TGTGCCAGCACCCAACCTGGCACGCTTGAGCAGTTCTTC. Looking up the rest from reference TRBV7-8 and TRBJ2-1 gives the full variable domain: GAGVSQSPRYKVAKRGQDVALRCDPISGHVSLFWYQQALGQGPEFLTYFQNEAQLDKSGLPSDRFFAERPEGSVSTLKIQRTQQEDSAVYLCASTQPGTLEQFFGPGTRLTVL.

A single count supports this clone. The rearrangement uses TRBV6-1 and TRBJ2-3, with D perhaps TRBD1 (6 bases). The CDR3 has 12 residues. CDR1 is MNHNS, CDR2 SASEGT, per germline. V lost 7 bases to trimming and J lost 5 bases, with 10 bases between them. CDR3 sequence: CASKQGIDTQYF. CDR3 DNA: TGTGCCAGCAAACAGGGTATAGATACGCAGTATTTT.

The chain carries TRBV5-1 and TRBJ1-4; D unclear. In germline, CDR1 is SGHRS, CDR2 YFSETQ. This CDR3 spans 14 amino acids. V lost 2 bases to trimming and J lost 1 base, with 6 bases between them. The CDR3: CASSFSGTNEKLFF. CDR3 DNA sequence: TGCGCCAGCAGCTTTTCTGGAACTAATGAAAAACTGTTTTTT. Combining the CDR3 with reference TRBV5-1 and TRBJ1-4 gives the whole variable domain KAGVTQTPRYLIKTRGQQVTLSCSPISGHRSVSWYQQTPGQGLQFLFEYFSETQRNKGNFPGRFSGRQFSNSRSEMNVSTLELGDSALYLCASSFSGTNEKLFFGSGTQLSVL.

The rearrangement joins TRBV7-3 to TRBJ2-3, with D possibly being TRBD1 or TRBD2 (6 bases each). Germline lookup yields CDR1 SGHTA and CDR2 FQGTGA. The CDR3 has 16 amino acids. Trimming removed 5 bases at V and 7 bases at J, with 22 bases between. CDR3: CASSPGGGIGGNTQYF. The CDR3 DNA reads TGTGCCAGCAGCCCCGGGGGCGGGATCGGGGGTAATACGCAGTATTTT.

The rearrangement links TRBV25-1 to TRBJ1-2; tentatively, D is TRBD1 (5 bases). The CDR3 has 15 amino acids. Trimming cost V 1 base and J 8 bases, with 17 bases left between them. Germline CDR1 reads MGHDK; CDR2 reads SYGVNS. CDR3 in amino acids: CASSEWGRREGGYTF. CDR3 DNA sequence: TGTGCCAGCAGTGAATGGGGCAGGCGGGAAGGAGGCTACACCTTC.

J is TRBJ2-3 and V is TRBV28; 8 bases fit TRBD1. Germline CDR1 reads MDHEN; CDR2 reads SYDVKM. V trimming: 5 bases; J trimming: 1 base; junction bases outside the gene matches: 11. The CDR3 is 17 amino acids. The CDR3 spells CASSPWQGARGTDTQYF. The CDR3 region has the DNA TGTGCCAGCAGTCCCTGGCAGGGGGCGCGAGGCACAGATACGCAGTATTTT.

The V gene is TRBV6-1, the J gene TRBJ2-7; D is undetermined. Trimming shortened V by 3 bases and J by 1 base, and 16 bases separated the two germline ends. The germline V gene has CDR1 MNHNS and CDR2 SASEGT. CDR3 length: 16 amino acids. Here the CDR3 reads CASSDWGRGVSYEQYF. DNA for the CDR3: TGTGCCAGCAGTGATTGGGGTCGCGGAGTTTCCTACGAGCAGTACTTC.

This CDR3 reads CASSPRGTNTGELFF. The DNA of the CDR3 is TGTGCCAGCAGTCCTCGAGGGACTAACACCGGGGAGCTGTTTTTT. The chain recombines TRBV27 with TRBJ2-2; D is perhaps TRBD2 (6 bases). The germline V gene encodes CDR1 MNHEY and CDR2 SMNVEV (reference sequence). The V gene lost 5 bases and the J gene lost 2 bases, with 12 bases spanning the gap. The length of the CDR3 is 15 residues.

The table lists this clone with a count of one. The V and J genes are TRBV7-9 and TRBJ1-3; 7 bases agree with TRBD1. CDR1 and CDR2 from the germline V gene are SEHNR and FQNEAQ (reference sequence). The CDR3 is made up of 15 amino acids. The trim removed 1 base at V and 5 bases at J, leaving 5 bases unmatched. Here the CDR3 DNA reads TGTGCCAGCAGCTTAGGTGGAGGGGGCAGAAACACCATATATTTT. Its translation: CASSLGGGGRNTIYF.

V usage is TRBV6-6 and J usage is TRBJ1-3; D is unclear. The germline V and J ends were trimmed by 4 bases and 4 bases, with 11 bases remaining between them. The CDR3 is made up of 14 amino acids. CDR1 MNHNY and CDR2 SVGAGI come from the germline V gene (reference sequence). The CDR3 DNA is TGTGCCAGCAGTTTCTCGGGAGGGGGAAACACCATATATTTT. It translates to CASSFSGGGNTIYF.

J is TRBJ2-6 and V is TRBV28; 8 bases map to TRBD1. The CDR3 contains 18 residues. V was clipped by 2 bases and J by 0 bases; unmatched bases: 6. Germline V CDR1 and CDR2: MDHEN, SYDVKM. The CDR3 reads CASSLGDRFNSGANVLTF. DNA for the CDR3: TGTGCCAGCAGTTTAGGGGACAGGTTTAACTCTGGGGCCAACGTCCTGACTTTC.

The rearrangement joins TRBV19 to TRBJ2-7; no firm D call. This CDR3 region has 12 residues. The germline V gene has CDR1 LNHDA and CDR2 SQIVND (reference sequence). V dropped 3 bases and J dropped 6 bases, with 9 bases sitting between them. This CDR3 is CASSIGSREQYF. In DNA, the CDR3 is TGTGCCAGTAGTATTGGTAGCCGCGAGCAGTACTTC.

The chain has TRBV5-6 and TRBJ2-5; TRBD1 might be the D (6 bases). Trimming removed 4 bases at V and 2 bases at J, with 9 bases between. Germline lookup yields CDR1 SGHDT and CDR2 YYEEEE. The CDR3 loop spans 13 amino acids. CDR3 coding DNA: TGTGCCAGCAGCAACGGACAGCAAGAGACCCAGTACTTC. It encodes CASSNGQQETQYF.

The chain is built from TRBV29-1 and TRBJ2-6, with D uncertain. The germline CDR1 and CDR2 sequences are SQVTM and ANQGSEA. Trimming removed 6 bases from V and 4 bases from J, with 13 bases in between. The CDR3 runs to 14 residues. The CDR3 region has the DNA TGCAGCGTCGAAAGAAGTGGCGGGGCCAACGTCCTGACTTTC. This encodes CSVERSGGANVLTF.

The chain employs TRBV27 and TRBJ2-7; unclear D gene. Trimming pared 5 bases from V and 5 bases from J, leaving 22 bases between. The germline V gene encodes CDR1 MNHEY and CDR2 SMNVEV (reference sequence). The CDR3 sequence is 16 residues long. CDR3 protein: CASSPYRTTLSNEQYF. CDR3 coding DNA: TGTGCCAGCAGTCCATACCGGACCACCTTATCTAACGAGCAGTACTTC.